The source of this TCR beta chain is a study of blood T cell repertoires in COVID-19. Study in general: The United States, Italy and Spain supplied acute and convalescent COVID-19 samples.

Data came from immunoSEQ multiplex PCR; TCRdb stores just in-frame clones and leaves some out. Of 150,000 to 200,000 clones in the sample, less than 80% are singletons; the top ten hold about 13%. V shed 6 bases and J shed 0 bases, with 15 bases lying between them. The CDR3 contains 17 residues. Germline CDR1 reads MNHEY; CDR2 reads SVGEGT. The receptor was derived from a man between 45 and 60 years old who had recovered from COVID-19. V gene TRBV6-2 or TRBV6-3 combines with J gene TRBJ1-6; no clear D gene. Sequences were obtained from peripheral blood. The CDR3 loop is CASSRRLASSYNSPLHF. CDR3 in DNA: TGTGCCAGCAGCCGCCGTCTCGCTAGCTCCTATAATTCACCCCTCCACTTT.